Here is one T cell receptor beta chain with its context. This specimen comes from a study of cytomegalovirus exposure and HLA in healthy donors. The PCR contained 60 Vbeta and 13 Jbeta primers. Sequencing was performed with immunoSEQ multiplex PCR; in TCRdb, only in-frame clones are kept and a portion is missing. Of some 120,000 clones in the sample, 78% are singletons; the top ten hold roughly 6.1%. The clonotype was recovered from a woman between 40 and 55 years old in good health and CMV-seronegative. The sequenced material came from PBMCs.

CDR3 protein: CASSLFGTGEQFF. As DNA, the CDR3 is TGTGCCAGCAGCTTATTTGGGACAGGGGAGCAGTTCTTC. The rearrangement uses TRBV11-1 and TRBJ2-1, with 9 bases identical to TRBD1. V was pared by 2 bases and J by 10 bases, with 3 bases of the junction left unmatched. This CDR3 region has 13 residues. Germline-derived CDR1 and CDR2 are SGHAT and FQDESV (reference sequence). The full variable domain, with the rest looked up from reference TRBV11-1 and TRBJ2-1, is EAEVAQSPRYKITEKSQAVAFWCDPISGHATLYWYRQILGQGPELLVQFQDESVVDDSQLPKDRFSAERLKGVDSTLKIQPAELGDSAMYLCASSLFGTGEQFFGPGTRLTVL.